This T cell receptor (beta chain) is from a study of Ad26.COV2.S vaccination and SARS-CoV-2 variants. This clone has a single count. Treatment meaning: around 19 received Ad26.COV2.S at low or high dose, single or two shots; 5 received placebo; per-sample allocation not given. Samples were taken on day 63 after the first vaccine or placebo injection. TCRdb keeps only in-frame clones here, not all; method: immunoSEQ multiplex PCR. The sample yields 350,000 to 550,000 clones, roughly 89% seen once. This CDR3 is 12 amino acids long. V was cut by 6 bases and J by 4 bases, with 10 bases left in between. The germline CDR1 and CDR2 sequences are PRHDT and FYEKMQ (reference sequence).

The chain couples TRBV13 to TRBJ2-7; D may be TRBD1 or TRBD2 (5 bases each). This TCR came from a person between 18 and 65 years old who received the Ad26.COV2.S COVID-19 vaccine or a placebo. The starting material was peripheral blood, obtained in a trial of Ad26.COV2.S vaccine versus placebo. The CDR3: CASRWGRYEQYV. CDR3 coding DNA: TGTGCCAGCAGGTGGGGACGGTACGAGCAGTACGTC.